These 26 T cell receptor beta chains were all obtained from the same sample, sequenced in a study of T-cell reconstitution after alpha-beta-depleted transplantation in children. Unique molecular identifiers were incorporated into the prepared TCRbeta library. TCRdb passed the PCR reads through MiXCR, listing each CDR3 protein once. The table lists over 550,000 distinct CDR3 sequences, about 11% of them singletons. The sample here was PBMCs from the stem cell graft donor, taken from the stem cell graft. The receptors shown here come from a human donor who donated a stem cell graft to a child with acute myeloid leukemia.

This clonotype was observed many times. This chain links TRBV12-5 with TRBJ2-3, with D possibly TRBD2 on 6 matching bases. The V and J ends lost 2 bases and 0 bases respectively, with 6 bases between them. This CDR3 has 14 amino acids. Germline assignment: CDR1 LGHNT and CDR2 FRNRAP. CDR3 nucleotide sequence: TGTGCTAGTGGTTTGAGCGGGAGCACAGATACGCAGTATTTT. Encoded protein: CASGLSGSTDTQYF.

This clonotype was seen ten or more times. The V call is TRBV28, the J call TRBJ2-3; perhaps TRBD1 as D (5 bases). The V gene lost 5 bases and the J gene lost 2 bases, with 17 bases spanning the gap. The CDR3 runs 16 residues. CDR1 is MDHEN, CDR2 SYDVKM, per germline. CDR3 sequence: CASSGRGGGHTDTQYF. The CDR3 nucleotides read TGTGCCAGCAGTGGCCGAGGCGGCGGACACACAGATACGCAGTATTTT.

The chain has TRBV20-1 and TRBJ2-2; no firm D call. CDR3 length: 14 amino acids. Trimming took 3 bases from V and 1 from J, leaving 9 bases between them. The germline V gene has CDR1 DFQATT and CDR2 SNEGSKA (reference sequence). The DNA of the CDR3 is TGCAGTGCTAGGAAGGACGGGAACACCGGGGAGCTGTTTTTT. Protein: CSARKDGNTGELFF.

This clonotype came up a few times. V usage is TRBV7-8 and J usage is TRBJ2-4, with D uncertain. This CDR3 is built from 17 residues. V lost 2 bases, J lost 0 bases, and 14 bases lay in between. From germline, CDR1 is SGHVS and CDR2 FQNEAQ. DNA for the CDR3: TGTGCCAGCAGCTTACAATACGGCTCAATAGCCAAAAACATTCAGTACTTC. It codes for CASSLQYGSIAKNIQYF.

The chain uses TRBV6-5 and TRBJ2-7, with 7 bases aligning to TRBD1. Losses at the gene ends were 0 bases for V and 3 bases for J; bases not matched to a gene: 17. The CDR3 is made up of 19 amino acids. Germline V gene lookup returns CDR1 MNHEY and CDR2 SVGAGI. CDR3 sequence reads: CASSYSRSGLTGLIYEQYF. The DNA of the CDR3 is TGTGCCAGCAGTTACTCTAGGTCGGGCCTGACAGGGTTGATCTACGAGCAGTACTTC.

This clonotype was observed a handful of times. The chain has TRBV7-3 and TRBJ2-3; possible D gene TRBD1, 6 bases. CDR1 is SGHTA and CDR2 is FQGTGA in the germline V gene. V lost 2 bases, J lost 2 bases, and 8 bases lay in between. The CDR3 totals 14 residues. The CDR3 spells CASSLEGHTDTQYF. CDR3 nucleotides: TGTGCCAGCAGCTTAGAGGGACACACAGATACGCAGTATTTT.

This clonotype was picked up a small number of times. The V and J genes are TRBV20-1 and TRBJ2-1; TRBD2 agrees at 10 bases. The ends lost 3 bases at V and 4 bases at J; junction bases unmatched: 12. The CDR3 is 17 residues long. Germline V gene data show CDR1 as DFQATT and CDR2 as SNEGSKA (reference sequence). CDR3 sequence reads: CSASAGLAEPPYNEQFF. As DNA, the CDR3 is TGCAGTGCTAGTGCAGGACTAGCGGAACCTCCATACAATGAGCAGTTCTTC.

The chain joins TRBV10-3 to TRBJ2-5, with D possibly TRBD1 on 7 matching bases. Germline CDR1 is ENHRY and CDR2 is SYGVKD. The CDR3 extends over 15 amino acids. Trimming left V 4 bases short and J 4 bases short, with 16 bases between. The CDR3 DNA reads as TGTGCCATCAGTGCTGGACAGGAGGGAAGAGAGACCCAGTACTTC. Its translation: CAISAGQEGRETQYF.

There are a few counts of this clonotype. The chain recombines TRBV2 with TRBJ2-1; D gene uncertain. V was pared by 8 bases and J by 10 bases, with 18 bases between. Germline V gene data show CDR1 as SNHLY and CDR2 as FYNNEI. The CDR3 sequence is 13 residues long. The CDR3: CASSGSAMGEQFF. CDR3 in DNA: TGTGCCAGCTCGGGCAGCGCCATGGGGGAGCAGTTCTTC.

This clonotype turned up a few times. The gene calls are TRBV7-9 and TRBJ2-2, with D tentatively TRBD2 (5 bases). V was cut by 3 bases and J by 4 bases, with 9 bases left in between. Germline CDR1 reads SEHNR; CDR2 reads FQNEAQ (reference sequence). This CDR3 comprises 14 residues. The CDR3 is CASSLTNPTGELFF. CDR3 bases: TGTGCCAGCAGCTTGACTAACCCCACCGGGGAGCTGTTTTTT.

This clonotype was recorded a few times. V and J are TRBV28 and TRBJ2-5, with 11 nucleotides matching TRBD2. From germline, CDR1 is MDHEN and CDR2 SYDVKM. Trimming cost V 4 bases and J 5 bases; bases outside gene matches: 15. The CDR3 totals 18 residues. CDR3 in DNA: TGTGCCAGCAGTTCCTTAACTCAGACTAGCGGGAAGAGGGAGACCCAGTACTTC. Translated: CASSSLTQTSGKRETQYF.

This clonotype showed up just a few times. CDR3 sequence: CSAWGGPSDGYTF. CDR3 sequence (DNA): TGCAGCGCCTGGGGAGGGCCCTCCGATGGCTACACCTTC. The chain uses TRBV29-1 and TRBJ1-2; D uncertain. CDR1 is SQVTM and CDR2 is ANQGSEA in the germline V gene. V was cut by 7 bases and J by 6 bases, with 18 bases left in between. This CDR3 region has 13 residues.

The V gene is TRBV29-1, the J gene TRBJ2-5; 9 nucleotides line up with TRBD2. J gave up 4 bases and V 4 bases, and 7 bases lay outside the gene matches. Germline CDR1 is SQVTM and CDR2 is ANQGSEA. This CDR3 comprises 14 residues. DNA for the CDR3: TGCAGCGTTGGAGGTAGCGGGAGAGGAGAGACCCAGTACTTC. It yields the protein CSVGGSGRGETQYF.

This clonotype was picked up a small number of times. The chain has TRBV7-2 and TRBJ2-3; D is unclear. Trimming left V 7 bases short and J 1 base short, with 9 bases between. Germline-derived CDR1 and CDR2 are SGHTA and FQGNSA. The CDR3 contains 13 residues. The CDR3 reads CASTNPRTDTQYF. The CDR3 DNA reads TGTGCCAGCACCAACCCGCGCACAGATACGCAGTATTTT.

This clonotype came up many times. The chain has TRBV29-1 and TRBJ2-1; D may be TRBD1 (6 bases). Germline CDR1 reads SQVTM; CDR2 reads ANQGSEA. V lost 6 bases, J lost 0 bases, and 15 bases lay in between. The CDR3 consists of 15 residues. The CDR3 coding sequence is TGCAGCGTGGACAACGGACAGTTCTCCTACAATGAGCAGTTCTTC. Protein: CSVDNGQFSYNEQFF.

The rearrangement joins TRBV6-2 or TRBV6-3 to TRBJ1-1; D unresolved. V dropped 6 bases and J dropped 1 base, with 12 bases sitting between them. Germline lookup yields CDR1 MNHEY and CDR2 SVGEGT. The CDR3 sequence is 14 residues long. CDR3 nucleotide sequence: TGTGCCAGCAGCCGGACGGCAGGGAACACTGAAGCTTTCTTT. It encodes CASSRTAGNTEAFF.

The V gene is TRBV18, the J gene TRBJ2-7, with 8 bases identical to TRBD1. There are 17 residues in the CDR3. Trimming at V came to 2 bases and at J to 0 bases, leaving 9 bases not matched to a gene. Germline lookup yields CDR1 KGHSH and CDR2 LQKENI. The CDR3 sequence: CASSPTIGTGFSYEQYF. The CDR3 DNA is TGTGCCAGCTCACCAACGATTGGGACAGGCTTCTCCTACGAGCAGTACTTC.

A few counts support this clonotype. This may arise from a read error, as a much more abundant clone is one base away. The CDR3 DNA sequence: TGCAGTGTTAGCAACCCCGCTAACTATGGCTACACCTTC. The encoded protein is CSVSNPANYGYTF. The chain combines TRBV20-1 with TRBJ1-2; D remains ambiguous. Trimming left V 7 bases short and J 0 bases short, with 12 bases between. CDR3 length equals 13 residues. CDR1 DFQATT and CDR2 SNEGSKA come from the germline V gene (reference sequence).

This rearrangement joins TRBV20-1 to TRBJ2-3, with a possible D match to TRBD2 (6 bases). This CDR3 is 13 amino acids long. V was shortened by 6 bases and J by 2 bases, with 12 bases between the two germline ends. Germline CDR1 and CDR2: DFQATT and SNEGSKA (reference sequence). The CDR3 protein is CSAGGRYTDTQYF. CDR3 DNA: TGCAGTGCCGGAGGGAGGTACACAGATACGCAGTATTTT.

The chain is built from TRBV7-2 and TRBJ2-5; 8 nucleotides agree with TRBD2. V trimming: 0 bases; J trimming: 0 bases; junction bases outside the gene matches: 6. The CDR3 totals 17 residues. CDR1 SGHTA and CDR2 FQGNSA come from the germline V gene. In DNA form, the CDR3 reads TGTGCCAGCAGCTTAGCGAGTGCGGGAGGTAACCAAGAGACCCAGTACTTC. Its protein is CASSLASAGGNQETQYF.

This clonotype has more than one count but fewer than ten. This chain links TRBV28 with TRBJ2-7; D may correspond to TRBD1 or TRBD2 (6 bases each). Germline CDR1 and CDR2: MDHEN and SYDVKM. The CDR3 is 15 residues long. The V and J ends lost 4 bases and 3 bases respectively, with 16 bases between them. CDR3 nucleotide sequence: TGTGCCAGCAGTTCAACCCCGGGGGCAATCTACGAGCAGTACTTC. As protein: CASSSTPGAIYEQYF.

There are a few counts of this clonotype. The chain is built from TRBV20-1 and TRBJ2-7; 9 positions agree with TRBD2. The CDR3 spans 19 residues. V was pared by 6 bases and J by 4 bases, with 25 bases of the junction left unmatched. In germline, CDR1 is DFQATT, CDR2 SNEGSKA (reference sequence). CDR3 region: CSADGGLAGYRRAPYEQYF. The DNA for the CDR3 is TGCAGTGCGGACGGAGGGCTAGCGGGATATCGGAGGGCGCCTTACGAGCAGTACTTC.

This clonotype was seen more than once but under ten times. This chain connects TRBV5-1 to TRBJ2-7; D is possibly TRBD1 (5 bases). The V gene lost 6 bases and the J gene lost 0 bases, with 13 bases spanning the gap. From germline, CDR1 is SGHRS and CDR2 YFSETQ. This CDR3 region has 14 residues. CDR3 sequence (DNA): TGCGCCAGCAACCCCGACAGTCACTCCTACGAGCAGTACTTC. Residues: CASNPDSHSYEQYF.

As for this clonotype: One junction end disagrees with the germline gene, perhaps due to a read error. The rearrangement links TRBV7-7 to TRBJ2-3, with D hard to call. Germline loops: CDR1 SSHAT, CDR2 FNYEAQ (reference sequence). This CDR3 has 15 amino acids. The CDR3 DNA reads TGTGCTAGCAGCTTAACCACGGCCGTAACAGATATGCAGTATTTT. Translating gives CASSLTTAVTDMQYF. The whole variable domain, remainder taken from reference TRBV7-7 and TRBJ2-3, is GAGVSQSPRYKVTKRGQDVTLRCDPISSHATLYWYQQALGQGPEFLTYFNYEAQPDKSGLPSDRFSAERPEGSISTLTIQRTEQRDSAMYRCASSLTTAVTDMQYFGPGTRLTVL.

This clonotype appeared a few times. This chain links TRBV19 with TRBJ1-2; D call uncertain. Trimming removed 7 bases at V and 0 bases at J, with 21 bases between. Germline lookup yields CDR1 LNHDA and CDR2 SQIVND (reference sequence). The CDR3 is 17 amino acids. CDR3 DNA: TGTGCCAGTACTTATAAGGCGGGCGGAGAATCTAACTATGGCTACACCTTC. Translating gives CASTYKAGGESNYGYTF.

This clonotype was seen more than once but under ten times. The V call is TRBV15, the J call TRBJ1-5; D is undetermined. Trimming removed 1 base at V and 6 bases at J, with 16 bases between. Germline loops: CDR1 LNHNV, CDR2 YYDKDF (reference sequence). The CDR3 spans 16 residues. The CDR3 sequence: CATSRAAGWEGQPQHF. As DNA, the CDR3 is TGTGCCACCAGCAGAGCGGCGGGTTGGGAGGGTCAGCCCCAGCATTTT.